Each of the 12 T cell receptor beta chains below was sequenced from the same sample in a study of shared clonotypes between healthy human individuals. Here immunoSEQ multiplex PCR was the method, and the copy in TCRdb shows in-frame clones only, minus some. This table has some 530,000 clones, roughly 80% appearing once. Material: PBMCs. These TCRs come from a woman aged 35 to 49 in good health. Some clones in this sample may be carry-over from other donors' samples.

A remark on this clone: The same CDR3 can be traced to other DNA sequences in this sample. The DNA of the CDR3 is TGTGCCAGCAGCGTGCCCGGGAATGAGCAGTTCTTC. This sequence encodes CASSVPGNEQFF. The V call is TRBV9, the J call TRBJ2-1, with no clear D. Germline V gene data show CDR1 as SGDLS and CDR2 as YYNGEE. The ends were cut back, 2 bases at V and 7 bases at J, with 7 bases in the middle. The CDR3 sequence is 12 residues long.

This clone was seen just once. The gene calls are TRBV19 and TRBJ2-5; D is perhaps TRBD2 (5 bases). This CDR3 comprises 14 residues. Germline CDR1 LNHDA, CDR2 SQIVND (reference sequence). The V end was cut by 8 bases, the J end by 2 bases, with 15 bases between. The CDR3 nucleotides read TGTGCCAGTGGAGCCGGGGTCGAACAAGAGACCCAGTACTTC. Its protein is CASGAGVEQETQYF.

The chain is built from TRBV14 and TRBJ2-1, with 11 nucleotides matching TRBD2. This CDR3 region has 14 residues. The germline CDR1 and CDR2 sequences are SGHDN and FVKESK. J was trimmed by 9 bases and V by 4 bases; bases with no gene match: 5. The CDR3 region is CASSLGLAVGEQFF. In nucleotides, the CDR3 is TGTGCCAGCAGCCTGGGACTAGCGGTCGGTGAGCAGTTCTTC.

The V gene is TRBV7-2, the J gene TRBJ1-5, with TRBD1 matching over 8 bases. Germline V lookup: CDR1 SGHTA, CDR2 FQGNSA. The J segment lost 4 bases and the V segment lost 6 bases, leaving 8 bases of the junction unmatched. CDR3 size: 15 residues. The CDR3 coding sequence is TGTGCCAGCAGTTCAACAGGGGGGGTAAATCAGCCCCAGCATTTT. Protein sequence: CASSSTGGVNQPQHF. The full variable domain, rest sourced from reference TRBV7-2 and TRBJ1-5, is GAGVSQSPSNKVTEKGKDVELRCDPISGHTALYWYRQSLGQGLEFLIYFQGNSAPDKSGLPSDRFSAERTGGSVSTLTIQRTQQEDSAVYLCASSSTGGVNQPQHFGDGTRLSIL.

The gene calls are TRBV9 and TRBJ2-1, with TRBD2 matching over 12 bases. Germline V gives CDR1 SGDLS, CDR2 YYNGEE. V was pared by 0 bases and J by 6 bases, with 1 base of the junction left unmatched. This CDR3 has 15 amino acids. This CDR3 is CASSVGLAGVNEQFF. CDR3 coding DNA: TGTGCCAGCAGCGTAGGACTAGCGGGAGTCAATGAGCAGTTCTTC.

The gene calls are TRBV5-1 and TRBJ2-1; D ambiguous. This CDR3 has 14 residues. Deletions cut 4 bases from V and 5 bases from J, with 13 bases between. Germline CDR1 SGHRS, CDR2 YFSETQ. Written as DNA, the CDR3 is TGCGCCAGCAGCATCAGTTCTAGGAACAATGAGCAGTTCTTC. This sequence encodes CASSISSRNNEQFF. Combining the CDR3 with reference TRBV5-1 and TRBJ2-1 gives the whole variable domain KAGVTQTPRYLIKTRGQQVTLSCSPISGHRSVSWYQQTPGQGLQFLFEYFSETQRNKGNFPGRFSGRQFSNSRSEMNVSTLELGDSALYLCASSISSRNNEQFFGPGTRLTVL.

V gene TRBV11-2 combines with J gene TRBJ2-7, with D maybe TRBD1 (5 bases). Per germline, CDR1 SGHAT and CDR2 FQNNGV. This CDR3 region has 14 residues. V lost 5 bases and J lost 1, with 12 bases in between. CDR3 protein: CASSPTTASYEQYF. CDR3 DNA: TGTGCCAGCAGCCCGACGACAGCATCCTACGAGCAGTACTTC.

This chain connects TRBV4-3 to TRBJ2-3; 8 bases line up with TRBD1. Trimming took 5 bases from V and 2 from J; bases not matched to a gene: 9. Germline CDR1 and CDR2: LGHNA and YSLEER. The length of the CDR3 is 16 residues. CDR3 sequence: CASSKETGDPTDTQYF. The CDR3 nucleotides read TGCGCCAGCAGCAAGGAGACAGGGGACCCCACAGATACGCAGTATTTT.

This clone was counted a few times. The chain joins TRBV6-5 to TRBJ2-7, with TRBD2 matching 9 bases. Germline CDR1 is MNHEY and CDR2 is SVGAGI. V dropped 0 bases and J dropped 4; count of bases not matched to a gene: 1. The length of the CDR3 is 14 residues. For the CDR3, the DNA is TGTGCCAGCAGTTACTCCGCGGGAGGGTACGAGCAGTACTTC. The encoded protein is CASSYSAGGYEQYF.

A word on this clone: One end of the junction does not line up with germline, which may come from a read error. The chain is built from TRBV7-6 and TRBJ2-3; 7 nucleotides agree with TRBD2. This CDR3 has 15 amino acids. Germline V gene data show CDR1 as SGHVS and CDR2 as FNYEAQ. The CDR3 sequence: CASSLAWEGKDTQYF. The CDR3 DNA follows: TGTGCCAGCAGCCTAGCGTGGGAGGGGAAGGATACGCAGTATTTT.

This chain links TRBV5-6 with TRBJ1-1; TRBD1 aligns across 12 bases. This CDR3 is 19 amino acids long. After removal of 2 bases from V and 4 bases from J, the junction contained 15 bases not matched to a gene. In germline, CDR1 is SGHDT, CDR2 YYEEEE. The CDR3 DNA reads as TGTGCCAGCAGCTTATTAGGCTCCGGGACAGGGGGCTTGGGCACTGAAGCTTTCTTT. It codes for CASSLLGSGTGGLGTEAFF.

This rearrangement joins TRBV10-3 to TRBJ1-4; D remains ambiguous. Germline V CDR1 and CDR2: ENHRY, SYGVKD. The CDR3 extends over 13 amino acids. V gave up 1 base and J gave up 6 bases, with 6 bases separating them. CDR3 in DNA: TGTGCCATCAGTGAGTTACTTTATGAAAAACTGTTTTTT. This gives the protein CAISELLYEKLFF.